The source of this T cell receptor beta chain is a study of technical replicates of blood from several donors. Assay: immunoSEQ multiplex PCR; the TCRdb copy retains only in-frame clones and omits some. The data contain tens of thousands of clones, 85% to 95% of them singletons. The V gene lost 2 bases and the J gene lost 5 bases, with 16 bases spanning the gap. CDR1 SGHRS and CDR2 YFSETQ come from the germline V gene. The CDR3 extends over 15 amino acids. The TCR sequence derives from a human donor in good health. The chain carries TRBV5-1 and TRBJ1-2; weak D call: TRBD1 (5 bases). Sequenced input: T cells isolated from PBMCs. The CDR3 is CASSFGIGTGYGYTF. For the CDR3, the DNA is TGCGCCAGCAGCTTTGGGATAGGTACAGGATATGGCTACACCTTC.